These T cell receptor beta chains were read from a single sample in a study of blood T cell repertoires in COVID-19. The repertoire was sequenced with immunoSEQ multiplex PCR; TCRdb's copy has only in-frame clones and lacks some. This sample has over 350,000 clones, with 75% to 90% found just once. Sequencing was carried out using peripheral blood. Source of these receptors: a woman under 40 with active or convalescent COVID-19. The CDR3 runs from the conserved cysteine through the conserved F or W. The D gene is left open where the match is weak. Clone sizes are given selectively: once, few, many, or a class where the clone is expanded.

CDR3 protein: CASSYRGQGNTEAFF; CDR3 DNA: TGTGCCAGCTCATACAGGGGGCAGGGGAACACTGAAGCTTTCTTT; V gene: TRBV18; clone size: once; D gene: TRBD1; J gene: TRBJ1-1
CDR3 protein: CATYVGACSPLHF; CDR3 DNA: TGCGCCACCTACGTAGGGGCTTGCTCACCCCTCCACTTT; V gene: TRBV10-1; clone size: NA; D gene: NA; J gene: TRBJ1-6
CDR3 protein: CASSAQGQGALSGNTIYF; CDR3 DNA: TGTGCCAGCAGTGCTCAGGGACAGGGGGCACTCTCTGGAAACACCATATATTTT; V gene: TRBV6-1; clone size: NA; D gene: TRBD1; J gene: TRBJ1-3
CDR3 protein: CASSGGQNNSPLHF; CDR3 DNA: TGTGCCAGCAGTGGGGGACAGAATAATTCACCCCTCCACTTT; V gene: TRBV2; clone size: few; D gene: TRBD1; J gene: TRBJ1-6
CDR3 protein: CASTKTSGYNEQFF; CDR3 DNA: TGTGCCAGCACAAAGACTAGCGGTTACAATGAGCAGTTCTTC; V gene: TRBV6-5; clone size: once; D gene: TRBD2; J gene: TRBJ2-1
CDR3 protein: CASNLRQGQETQYF; CDR3 DNA: TGTGCCAGCAACCTCCGACAGGGCCAAGAGACCCAGTACTTC; V gene: TRBV6-5; clone size: NA; D gene: TRBD1; J gene: TRBJ2-5
CDR3 protein: CASSTLAGDTDTQYF; CDR3 DNA: TGTGCCAGCAGCACCCTAGCGGGGGACACAGATACGCAGTATTTT; V gene: TRBV7-9; clone size: once; D gene: TRBD2; J gene: TRBJ2-3
CDR3 protein: CASNSLAGRTGELFF; CDR3 DNA: TGTGCCAGCAATTCACTAGCGGGACGGACCGGGGAGCTGTTTTTT; V gene: TRBV27; clone size: NA; D gene: TRBD2; J gene: TRBJ2-2
CDR3 protein: CASSLLADPSYEQYF; CDR3 DNA: TGCGCCAGCAGCTTGCTAGCGGATCCCTCCTACGAGCAGTACTTC; V gene: TRBV5-1; clone size: NA; D gene: TRBD2; J gene: TRBJ2-7
CDR3 protein: CASSFGNGGGTDTQYF; CDR3 DNA: TGTGCCAGCAGCTTCGGAAACGGGGGGGGCACAGATACGCAGTATTTT; V gene: TRBV5-8; clone size: NA; D gene: TRBD2; J gene: TRBJ2-3
CDR3 protein: CASSRTSGVSSYNEQFF; CDR3 DNA: TGTGCCAGCAGTCGGACTAGCGGGGTGAGCTCCTACAATGAGCAGTTCTTC; V gene: TRBV2; clone size: NA; D gene: TRBD2; J gene: TRBJ2-1
CDR3 protein: CASSLDASGSSAYNEQFF; CDR3 DNA: TGCGCCAGCAGCTTGGACGCTAGCGGGAGTTCGGCGTACAATGAGCAGTTCTTC; V gene: TRBV5-1; clone size: NA; D gene: TRBD2; J gene: TRBJ2-1
CDR3 protein: CASSTWGEGHNQPQHF; CDR3 DNA: TGTGCCAGTAGTACCTGGGGGGAGGGACACAATCAGCCCCAGCATTTT; V gene: TRBV19; clone size: NA; D gene: NA; J gene: TRBJ1-5
CDR3 protein: CASSLGGLEDGYTF; CDR3 DNA: TGTGCCAGCAGCTTGGGTGGTCTTGAGGATGGCTACACCTTC; V gene: TRBV11-2; clone size: NA; D gene: NA; J gene: TRBJ1-2
CDR3 protein: CASSVDFYGYTF; CDR3 DNA: TGTGCCAGCAGCGTAGACTTCTATGGCTACACCTTC; V gene: TRBV7-9; clone size: NA; D gene: NA; J gene: TRBJ1-2
CDR3 protein: CASSETHKQYF; CDR3 DNA: TGTGCCAGCAGTGAGACTCATAAGCAGTACTTC; V gene: TRBV6-1; clone size: once; D gene: NA; J gene: TRBJ2-7
CDR3 protein: CASSRRTSDTGELFF; CDR3 DNA: TGCGCCAGCAGCCGTCGGACATCAGACACCGGGGAGCTGTTTTTT; V gene: TRBV5-1; clone size: NA; D gene: NA; J gene: TRBJ2-2
CDR3 protein: CASLPGLFNEQFF; CDR3 DNA: TGTGCCAGCCTTCCGGGACTATTCAATGAGCAGTTCTTC; V gene: TRBV7-9; clone size: NA; D gene: TRBD2; J gene: TRBJ2-1
CDR3 protein: CASSLNLGQGTEAFF; CDR3 DNA: TGTGCCAGCAGCTTAAATCTGGGGCAAGGCACTGAAGCTTTCTTT; V gene: TRBV7-9; clone size: NA; D gene: NA; J gene: TRBJ1-1
CDR3 protein: CASALQGPGELFF; CDR3 DNA: TGTGCCAGCGCACTACAGGGCCCCGGGGAGCTGTTTTTT; V gene: TRBV6-5; clone size: NA; D gene: NA; J gene: TRBJ2-2
CDR3 protein: CASSIWTWGDEKLFF; CDR3 DNA: TGTGCCAGCAGCATTTGGACGTGGGGCGATGAAAAACTGTTTTTT; V gene: TRBV5-6; clone size: NA; D gene: NA; J gene: TRBJ1-4
CDR3 protein: CASSPGLAGGYEQYF; CDR3 DNA: TGTGCCAGCAGCCCGGGACTAGCGGGCGGCTACGAGCAGTACTTC; V gene: TRBV4-2; clone size: NA; D gene: TRBD2; J gene: TRBJ2-7
CDR3 protein: CASSSMTGTSGHYEQYF; CDR3 DNA: TGTGCCAGCAGCTCCATGACCGGGACTAGCGGCCACTACGAGCAGTACTTC; V gene: TRBV7-8; clone size: NA; D gene: TRBD2; J gene: TRBJ2-7
CDR3 protein: CASSGQGSDQPQHF; CDR3 DNA: TGTGCCAGCAGTGGCCAGGGGTCGGATCAGCCCCAGCATTTT; V gene: TRBV6-8; clone size: NA; D gene: NA; J gene: TRBJ1-5
CDR3 protein: CASSLASAEQYF; CDR3 DNA: TGTGCCAGCAGCTTAGCTAGCGCGGAGCAGTACTTC; V gene: TRBV7-9; clone size: NA; D gene: NA; J gene: TRBJ2-7
CDR3 protein: CASSLSSAGGPYNEQFF; CDR3 DNA: TGTGCCAGCAGTTTATCGTCAGCGGGAGGACCCTACAATGAGCAGTTCTTC; V gene: TRBV27; clone size: NA; D gene: TRBD2; J gene: TRBJ2-1
CDR3 protein: CSVVLVGTDTQYF; CDR3 DNA: TGCAGCGTCGTCCTTGTCGGCACAGATACGCAGTATTTT; V gene: TRBV29-1; clone size: NA; D gene: NA; J gene: TRBJ2-3
CDR3 protein: CASSDGRYYGYTF; CDR3 DNA: TGTGCCAGCAGCGACGGGAGGTACTATGGCTACACCTTC; V gene: TRBV5-4; clone size: few; D gene: NA; J gene: TRBJ1-2
CDR3 protein: CASSISRGSGGANVLTF; CDR3 DNA: TGTGCCAGTAGTATCTCTCGGGGTAGCGGGGGGGCCAACGTCCTGACTTTC; V gene: TRBV19; clone size: NA; D gene: TRBD2; J gene: TRBJ2-6
CDR3 protein: CASSIGQGASYTEAFF; CDR3 DNA: TGTGCCAGCAGCATTGGACAGGGGGCAAGTTACACTGAAGCTTTCTTT; V gene: TRBV9; clone size: NA; D gene: TRBD1; J gene: TRBJ1-1
CDR3 protein: CASSPRGGGYEQYF; CDR3 DNA: TGTGCCAGCTCCCCGAGAGGGGGCGGCTACGAGCAGTACTTC; V gene: TRBV5-8; clone size: NA; D gene: TRBD1; J gene: TRBJ2-7
CDR3 protein: CASSWRGGSSYEQYF; CDR3 DNA: TGTGCCAGCAGCTGGAGGGGCGGGAGCTCCTACGAGCAGTACTTC; V gene: TRBV11-2; clone size: NA; D gene: TRBD2; J gene: TRBJ2-7
CDR3 protein: CASSLNKREEYEQYF; CDR3 DNA: TGTGCCAGCAGCTTGAATAAGCGGGAAGAGTACGAGCAGTACTTC; V gene: TRBV11-2; clone size: once; D gene: TRBD2; J gene: TRBJ2-7
CDR3 protein: CASISQGSPGELFF; CDR3 DNA: TGTGCCAGTATCTCACAGGGGAGTCCCGGGGAGCTGTTTTTT; V gene: TRBV19; clone size: NA; D gene: TRBD1; J gene: TRBJ2-2
CDR3 protein: CASSLVAGNTEAFF; CDR3 DNA: TGTGCCAGCAGCTTAGTTGCAGGGAACACTGAAGCTTTCTTT; V gene: TRBV7-9; clone size: NA; D gene: NA; J gene: TRBJ1-1
CDR3 protein: CASSKTSGRLNTGELFF; CDR3 DNA: TGTGCCAGTAGTAAAACTAGCGGGAGGCTAAACACCGGGGAGCTGTTTTTT; V gene: TRBV19; clone size: few; D gene: TRBD2; J gene: TRBJ2-2
CDR3 protein: CSVGDRAHNEQFF; CDR3 DNA: TGCAGCGTCGGGGACAGGGCTCACAATGAGCAGTTCTTC; V gene: TRBV29-1; clone size: NA; D gene: TRBD1; J gene: TRBJ2-1
CDR3 protein: CASSQMGQGRAGANVLTF; CDR3 DNA: TGTGCCAGCAGCCAAATGGGACAGGGAAGGGCTGGGGCCAACGTCCTGACTTTC; V gene: TRBV3-1/TRBV3-2; clone size: NA; D gene: TRBD1; J gene: TRBJ2-6
CDR3 protein: CASTQGLETQYF; CDR3 DNA: TGTGCCAGCACACAGGGGTTGGAGACCCAGTACTTC; V gene: TRBV6-5; clone size: NA; D gene: TRBD1; J gene: TRBJ2-5
CDR3 protein: CASSFPGGTEAFF; CDR3 DNA: TGTGCCAGCAGCTTCCCAGGGGGCACTGAAGCTTTCTTT; V gene: TRBV11-2; clone size: NA; D gene: TRBD1; J gene: TRBJ1-1
CDR3 protein: CASSFQDRNTEAFF; CDR3 DNA: TGTGCCAGCAGCTTCCAGGACAGGAACACTGAAGCTTTCTTT; V gene: TRBV7-8; clone size: NA; D gene: NA; J gene: TRBJ1-1
CDR3 protein: CASSGLAGGEETQYF; CDR3 DNA: TGCGCCAGCAGTGGCCTAGCGGGGGGCGAAGAGACCCAGTACTTC; V gene: TRBV10-1; clone size: NA; D gene: TRBD2; J gene: TRBJ2-5
CDR3 protein: CASSQDVSRLETQYF; CDR3 DNA: TGCGCCAGCAGCCAAGATGTTTCGCGTTTGGAGACCCAGTACTTC; V gene: TRBV4-1; clone size: few; D gene: NA; J gene: TRBJ2-5
CDR3 protein: CAITARGGSTDTQYF; CDR3 DNA: TGTGCCATCACCGCCCGAGGGGGAAGCACAGATACGCAGTATTTT; V gene: TRBV10-3; clone size: once; D gene: NA; J gene: TRBJ2-3
CDR3 protein: CASRPPGQGNYGYTF; CDR3 DNA: TGTGCCAGCAGACCGCCGGGACAGGGGAACTATGGCTACACCTTC; V gene: TRBV6-5; clone size: NA; D gene: TRBD1; J gene: TRBJ1-2
CDR3 protein: CASSPGQSSGNTIYF; CDR3 DNA: TGTGCCAGCAGCCCGGGACAATCCTCTGGAAACACCATATATTTT; V gene: TRBV7-9; clone size: NA; D gene: NA; J gene: TRBJ1-3
CDR3 protein: CASSGQGSTNEKLFF; CDR3 DNA: TGTGCCAGTAGTGGACAGGGATCAACTAATGAAAAACTGTTTTTT; V gene: TRBV19; clone size: NA; D gene: TRBD1; J gene: TRBJ1-4
CDR3 protein: CASSLSSGTAKFNEKLFF; CDR3 DNA: TGTGCCAGCAGTCTATCATCCGGGACAGCTAAATTTAATGAAAAACTGTTTTTT; V gene: TRBV27; clone size: NA; D gene: TRBD1; J gene: TRBJ1-4
CDR3 protein: CASSQELPMNTEAFF; CDR3 DNA: TGTGCCAGCAGCCAAGAACTACCAATGAACACTGAAGCTTTCTTT; V gene: TRBV3-1/TRBV3-2; clone size: NA; D gene: NA; J gene: TRBJ1-1
CDR3 protein: CASSEYGGEGSPLHF; CDR3 DNA: TGTGCCAGCAGTGAATACGGGGGTGAGGGGTCACCCCTCCACTTT; V gene: TRBV6-1; clone size: NA; D gene: NA; J gene: TRBJ1-6
CDR3 protein: CASSGQGRDGYTF; CDR3 DNA: TGCGCCAGCAGCGGACAGGGTCGCGATGGCTACACCTTC; V gene: TRBV4-1; clone size: NA; D gene: TRBD1; J gene: TRBJ1-2
CDR3 protein: CASSQAVGSASSLNEQFF; CDR3 DNA: TGCGCCAGCAGCCAGGCGGTCGGGTCGGCTAGCTCGCTCAATGAGCAGTTCTTC; V gene: TRBV10-1; clone size: NA; D gene: NA; J gene: TRBJ2-1
CDR3 protein: CASSSRGPYNEQFF; CDR3 DNA: TGTGCCAGCAGCTCCCGGGGTCCGTACAATGAGCAGTTCTTC; V gene: TRBV3-1/TRBV3-2; clone size: NA; D gene: NA; J gene: TRBJ2-1
CDR3 protein: CASSSWTDYYEQYF; CDR3 DNA: TGTGCCAGCAGTAGTTGGACTGACTACTACGAGCAGTACTTC; V gene: TRBV6-5; clone size: NA; D gene: NA; J gene: TRBJ2-7
CDR3 protein: CASSAGGPYEQYF; CDR3 DNA: TGTGCCAGTTCCGCAGGGGGCCCGTACGAGCAGTACTTC; V gene: TRBV19; clone size: NA; D gene: TRBD1; J gene: TRBJ2-7
CDR3 protein: CASSLGTGEKLFF; CDR3 DNA: TGCGCCAGCAGCCTCGGGACAGGGGAAAAACTGTTTTTT; V gene: TRBV5-1; clone size: NA; D gene: TRBD1; J gene: TRBJ1-4